This T cell receptor (beta chain) was found in a study of CD8 T cells in Susac syndrome. Study-level points and caveats: Regarding the TCR sequencing and HLA analysis, the study admitted that a relatively small number of individuals were involved.

Regarding this clonotype: Its antigen is undetermined.

Trimming took 5 bases from V and 4 from J; bases not matched to a gene: 6. Germline lookup yields CDR1 LNHNV and CDR2 YYDKDF (reference sequence). This CDR3 is built from 15 residues. With random hexamers, about 0.5 to 1 ug RNA was reverse transcribed. TCRdb independently ran MiXCR on the immunoSEQ multiplex PCR reads; one entry per CDR3 protein. The table includes about 180,000 distinct CDR3 sequences, roughly 95% detected once. Sequencing of TCR beta was performed on blood CD8+ and CD4+ T cells. Negative isolation was used for CD8+ and CD4+ T cells, and FACS enrichment was applied to TEMRA cells. The chain couples TRBV15 to TRBJ2-2; TRBD1 aligns across 8 bases. This receptor was identified in a human donor with multiple sclerosis. Source material: CD4+ T cells from PBMCs. In DNA form, the CDR3 reads TGTGCCACCAGCTCACCAGGGGGCCCCACCGGGGAGCTGTTTTTT. Protein sequence: CATSSPGGPTGELFF.